Shown below are 9 T cell receptor beta chains from a single sample sequenced in a study of blood T cell repertoires in COVID-19. Here immunoSEQ multiplex PCR was the method, and the copy in TCRdb shows in-frame clones only, minus some. The sample includes around 300,000 clones, 70% to 90% of them seen just once. The sample consisted of peripheral blood. The receptors were gathered from a woman aged 25 to 39 with COVID-19, enrolled during active disease.

The J gene is TRBJ1-3, the V gene TRBV4-2; tentative D call: TRBD1 (6 bases). CDR3 length: 16 amino acids. Germline CDR1 LGHNA, CDR2 YNFKEQ. V was shortened by 1 base and J by 4 bases, with 14 bases between the two germline ends. CDR3: CASSQVGRGSGNTIYF. CDR3 sequence (DNA): TGTGCCAGCAGCCAAGTGGGAAGGGGGAGCGGAAACACCATATATTTT.

The CDR3 spells CASSFFQGGYNEQFF. CDR3 DNA: TGTGCCAGCAGCTTTTTTCAAGGGGGTTACAATGAGCAGTTCTTC. The V and J genes are TRBV5-6 and TRBJ2-1; perhaps TRBD1 as D (6 bases). The V end lost 2 bases, the J end lost 4 bases, and 13 bases lay between the germline ends. The CDR3 is 15 residues long. The V gene's germline CDR1 is SGHDT and CDR2 YYEEEE.

This clone was found once. Here the CDR3 DNA reads TGTGCCTGGGACCCTGAGGGTAATTCACCCCTCCACTTT. This translates into CAWDPEGNSPLHF. The chain combines TRBV30 with TRBJ1-6; D is undetermined. Germline CDR1 is GTSNPN and CDR2 is SVGIG (reference sequence). The CDR3 totals 13 residues. Between the trimmed V and J ends, which lost 5 bases and 6 bases, there was a span of 11 bases.

Written as DNA, the CDR3 is TGTGCCAGCAGTTTAGGGCAGTATGGCTACACCTTC. Translated: CASSLGQYGYTF. The genes are TRBV12-3 or TRBV12-4 and TRBJ1-2; D call uncertain. This CDR3 has 12 amino acids. Deletions cut 1 base from V and 5 bases from J, with 5 bases between.

The gene calls are TRBV11-1 and TRBJ1-1, with TRBD1 identical over 7 bases. This CDR3 is built from 12 residues. Germline V gene lookup returns CDR1 SGHAT and CDR2 FQDESV (reference sequence). Unmatched junction bases numbered 3, after V lost 5 bases and J lost 6 bases. CDR3: CASSRQGSEAFF. DNA for the CDR3: TGTGCCAGCAGCCGACAGGGATCTGAAGCTTTCTTT.

This clone showed up just a few times. The chain combines TRBV18 with TRBJ1-4; D remains unclear. Trimming pared 3 bases from V and 5 bases from J, leaving 16 bases between. Germline V gene lookup returns CDR1 KGHSH and CDR2 LQKENI. The length of the CDR3 is 16 residues. CDR3 nucleotide sequence: TGTGCCAGCTCACCGATCACGGGATCCGGGAATGAAAAACTGTTTTTT. It yields the protein CASSPITGSGNEKLFF. Combining the CDR3 with reference TRBV18 and TRBJ1-4 gives the whole variable domain NAGVMQNPRHLVRRRGQEARLRCSPMKGHSHVYWYRQLPEEGLKFMVYLQKENIIDESGMPKERFSAEFPKEGPSILRIQQVVRGDSAAYFCASSPITGSGNEKLFFGSGTQLSVL.

The CDR3 sequence: CASSYPTSGGSPNTGELFF. The DNA of the CDR3 is TGTGCCAGCAGTTACCCAACTAGCGGGGGTTCCCCGAACACCGGGGAGCTGTTTTTT. This chain connects TRBV6-2 or TRBV6-3 to TRBJ2-2, with 11 bases lining up with TRBD2. V shed 2 bases and J 0 bases; nucleotides not matched to a gene: 8. The CDR3 contains 19 residues. Germline assignment: CDR1 MNHEY and CDR2 SVGEGT.

This clone was picked up one time. The gene calls are TRBV9 and TRBJ1-2; the D gene is possibly TRBD1 (6 bases). V lost 0 bases, J lost 4 bases, and 13 bases lay in between. The CDR3 spans 15 residues. Germline-derived CDR1 and CDR2 are SGDLS and YYNGEE. The chain's CDR3 is CASSVGGGGSYGYTF. The CDR3 DNA reads TGTGCCAGCAGCGTAGGTGGGGGCGGGAGCTATGGCTACACCTTC. Full variable domain (remainder filled in from reference TRBV9 and TRBJ1-2): DSGVTQTPKHLITATGQRVTLRCSPRSGDLSVYWYQQSLDQGLQFLIQYYNGEERAKGNILERFSAQQFPDLHSELNLSSLELGDSALYFCASSVGGGGSYGYTFGSGTRLTVV.

The V gene is TRBV24-1, the J gene TRBJ2-3, with unresolved D. Trimming pared 9 bases from V and 0 bases from J, leaving 9 bases between. Germline lookup yields CDR1 KGHDR and CDR2 SFDVKD. The CDR3 has 13 amino acids. CDR3 amino acids: CATSRRSTDTQYF. DNA of the CDR3: TGTGCCACCTCGCGGCGTAGCACAGATACGCAGTATTTT.